This T cell receptor (beta chain) was captured in a study of blood T cells in healthy people across ages. The CDR3 has 16 residues. Trimming removed 6 bases from V and 5 bases from J; junction bases left unmatched: 14. CDR1 SQVTM and CDR2 ANQGSEA come from the germline V gene. Study observations and caveats: Per million T cells, the diversity of TCR beta decreased roughly linearly as age advanced.

Sample-barcoded 5' priming and a J-beta primer mix drove a second PCR of about 7 to 11 cycles. TCRdb itself ran the 5' RACE reads through MiXCR, one entry per CDR3 protein. The data contain 1.5 million to 2 million distinct CDR3 sequences, 28% of them singletons. This clonotype was counted many times. Its target is unknown. The clonotype comes from a woman between 25 and 40 years old in good health. The sequencing input was blood. This chain connects TRBV29-1 to TRBJ2-7; 12 positions agree with TRBD2. CDR3 DNA: TGCAGCGTGCAGAGGACTAGCGGGAATTCGGTCCACGAGCAGTACTTC. The encoded protein is CSVQRTSGNSVHEQYF.